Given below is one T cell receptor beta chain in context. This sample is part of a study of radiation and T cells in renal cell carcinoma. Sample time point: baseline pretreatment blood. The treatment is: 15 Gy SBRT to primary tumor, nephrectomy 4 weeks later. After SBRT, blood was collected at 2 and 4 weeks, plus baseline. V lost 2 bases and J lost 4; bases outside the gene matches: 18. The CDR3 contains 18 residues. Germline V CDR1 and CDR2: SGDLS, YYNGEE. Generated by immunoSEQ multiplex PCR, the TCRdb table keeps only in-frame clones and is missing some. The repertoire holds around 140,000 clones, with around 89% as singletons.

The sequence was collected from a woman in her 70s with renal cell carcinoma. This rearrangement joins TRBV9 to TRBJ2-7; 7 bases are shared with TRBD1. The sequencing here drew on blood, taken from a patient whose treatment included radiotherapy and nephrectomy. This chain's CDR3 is CASSVTGAPGYEKYEQYF. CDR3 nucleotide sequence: TGTGCCAGCAGCGTTACAGGGGCCCCAGGATATGAAAAATACGAGCAGTACTTC.